Following are 23 T cell receptor beta chains from one sample sequenced in a study of T cell changes during pregnancy in multiple sclerosis. TCRdb's table, derived via immunoSEQ multiplex PCR, lists solely in-frame clones and lacks some. The data contain tens of thousands of clones, roughly 91% of them singletons. Sequences were derived from peripheral blood, sampled in the third trimester of pregnancy. These receptor sequences come from a female donor in good health, enrolled as a control in a pregnancy study.

This chain connects TRBV9 to TRBJ2-1; 9 positions match TRBD2. V lost 5 bases to trimming and J lost 7 bases; unmatched junction nucleotides: 10. Germline lookup yields CDR1 SGDLS and CDR2 YYNGEE. CDR3 length: 15 residues. Here the CDR3 reads CASRRLAADKNEQFF. CDR3 bases: TGTGCCAGCAGGAGACTAGCGGCCGACAAAAATGAGCAGTTCTTC. Based on the CDR3 plus reference TRBV9 and TRBJ2-1, the full variable domain is DSGVTQTPKHLITATGQRVTLRCSPRSGDLSVYWYQQSLDQGLQFLIQYYNGEERAKGNILERFSAQQFPDLHSELNLSSLELGDSALYFCASRRLAADKNEQFFGPGTRLTVL.

The count of this clone is one. The chain recombines TRBV27 with TRBJ1-2, with D possibly being TRBD1 (6 bases). The germline V gene encodes CDR1 MNHEY and CDR2 SMNVEV (reference sequence). The ends were cut back, 5 bases at V and 4 bases at J, with 14 bases in the middle. The length of the CDR3 is 14 residues. The CDR3 DNA reads TGTGCCAGCAGTCCTCCCGGGACACTCTATGGCTACACCTTC. This sequence encodes CASSPPGTLYGYTF.

This clone was seen a single time. The V and J genes are TRBV6-6 and TRBJ2-7, with 14 positions matching TRBD2. Germline trimming cut 2 bases from V and 3 bases from J; bases unmatched to any gene: 3. The CDR3 covers 16 residues. Per the germline V gene, CDR1 is MNHNY and CDR2 is SVGAGI (reference sequence). CDR3 nucleotide sequence: TGTGCCAGCAGTTACGCGACTAGCGGGGGGGGCTACGAGCAGTACTTC. The encoded protein is CASSYATSGGGYEQYF.

The rearrangement links TRBV30 to TRBJ2-7, with 8 bases matching TRBD2. CDR3 length equals 13 residues. Losses at the gene ends were 1 base for V and 3 bases for J; bases not matched to a gene: 2. Per the germline V gene, CDR1 is GTSNPN and CDR2 is SVGIG (reference sequence). CDR3 DNA sequence: TGTGCCTGGAGTGCGGGACTAGTCTACGAGCAGTACTTC. Translated, it gives CAWSAGLVYEQYF.

The chain combines TRBV15 with TRBJ1-5; D ambiguous. The ends were cut back, 0 bases at V and 2 bases at J, with 8 bases in the middle. The CDR3 extends over 15 amino acids. Germline CDR1 and CDR2: LNHNV and YYDKDF (reference sequence). CDR3 in DNA: TGTGCCACCAGCAGAGATAGCGGGGGCAATCAGCCCCAGCATTTT. Protein product: CATSRDSGGNQPQHF.

The chain couples TRBV29-1 to TRBJ1-2; weak D call: TRBD1 (5 bases). This CDR3 comprises 14 residues. Germline V gene data show CDR1 as SQVTM and CDR2 as ANQGSEA. With 4 bases removed from V and 0 bases from J, the gap between germline ends came to 12 bases. The CDR3 protein is CSVAGFPPNYGYTF. The CDR3 bases are TGCAGCGTTGCAGGGTTTCCTCCTAACTATGGCTACACCTTC. Full variable domain (missing parts from reference TRBV29-1 and TRBJ1-2): SAVISQKPSRDICQRGTSLTIQCQVDSQVTMMFWYRQQPGQSLTLIATANQGSEATYESGFVIDKFPISRPNLTFSTLTVSNMSPEDSSIYLCSVAGFPPNYGYTFGSGTRLTVV.

This chain joins TRBV19 and TRBJ2-2; 9 bases fit TRBD1. The junction had 3 bases not matched to a gene; V was cut back by 10 bases and J by 3 bases. The CDR3 totals 13 residues. From germline, CDR1 is LNHDA and CDR2 SQIVND (reference sequence). Written as DNA, the CDR3 is TGTGCCACCGGGACAGGGTACACCGGGGAGCTGTTTTTT. The encoded protein is CATGTGYTGELFF.

This chain uses TRBV7-9 with TRBJ1-3; D uncertain. Trimming pared 1 base from V and 0 bases from J, leaving 10 bases between. Germline V gene sequence: CDR1 SEHNR, CDR2 FQNEAQ (reference sequence). The CDR3 has 16 amino acids. This CDR3 reads CASSLGLGSSGNTIYF. CDR3 DNA sequence: TGTGCCAGCAGCTTAGGCCTTGGCAGCTCTGGAAACACCATATATTTT. Complete variable domain (other parts from reference TRBV7-9 and TRBJ1-3): DTGVSQNPRHKITKRGQNVTFRCDPISEHNRLYWYRQTLGQGPEFLTYFQNEAQLEKSRLLSDRFSAERPKGSFSTLEIQRTEQGDSAMYLCASSLGLGSSGNTIYFGEGSWLTVV.

This clone was recorded only once. The chain links TRBV15 to TRBJ2-1; maybe TRBD2 (7 bases). From germline, CDR1 is LNHNV and CDR2 YYDKDF (reference sequence). The CDR3 length is 16 residues. The V end was cut by 4 bases, the J end by 2 bases, with 15 bases between. The chain's CDR3 is CATSTLAEGAYNEQFF. CDR3 DNA sequence: TGTGCCACCAGCACCCTAGCGGAGGGGGCCTACAATGAGCAGTTCTTC.

This clone has a single count. J is TRBJ1-1 and V is TRBV30; D gene unclear. V shed 3 bases and J shed 6 bases, with 14 bases lying between them. Germline V gene sequence: CDR1 GTSNPN, CDR2 SVGIG (reference sequence). The CDR3 length is 13 residues. The CDR3 loop is CAWRDPGLAEAFF. Here the CDR3 DNA reads TGTGCCTGGAGAGACCCAGGTTTGGCTGAAGCTTTCTTT.

V is TRBV7-9 and J is TRBJ2-3, with 12 nucleotides matching TRBD2. This CDR3 has 15 residues. From germline, CDR1 is SEHNR and CDR2 FQNEAQ (reference sequence). V was pared by 3 bases and J by 3 bases, with 1 base of the junction left unmatched. The CDR3 sequence is CASSFLAGGTDTQYF. The DNA of the CDR3 is TGTGCCAGCAGCTTCCTAGCGGGAGGGACAGATACGCAGTATTTT.

The V gene is TRBV4-1, the J gene TRBJ1-2; D is perhaps TRBD1 (6 bases). Trimming took 0 bases from V and 7 from J, leaving 12 bases between them. The germline V gene encodes CDR1 MGHRA and CDR2 YSYEKL. The CDR3 loop spans 14 amino acids. CDR3 coding DNA: TGCGCCAGCAGCCAAGAACAGGGTTATCCTGGCTACACCTTC. Translation: CASSQEQGYPGYTF.

The CDR3 is CASSLMSSHEQYF. The CDR3 region has the DNA TGTGCCAGCAGCTTAATGAGTTCCCACGAGCAGTACTTC. The chain links TRBV7-9 to TRBJ2-7; no definite D call. The germline gives CDR1 SEHNR, CDR2 FQNEAQ (reference sequence). V lost 2 bases, J lost 5 bases, and 10 bases lay in between. This CDR3 spans 13 amino acids.

V and J are TRBV27 and TRBJ2-4, with TRBD1 matching 8 bases. This CDR3 region has 13 residues. J lost 3 bases, V lost 8 bases, and 3 bases had no gene match. Germline CDR1 and CDR2: MNHEY and SMNVEV (reference sequence). This chain's CDR3 is CASAGGGKNIQYF. Written as DNA, the CDR3 is TGTGCCAGCGCAGGGGGCGGCAAAAACATTCAGTACTTC.

V is TRBV18 and J is TRBJ1-3; tentative D call: TRBD1 (5 bases). Germline assignment: CDR1 KGHSH and CDR2 LQKENI. V dropped 2 bases and J dropped 0 bases, with 14 bases sitting between them. The CDR3 spans 17 residues. CDR3 region: CASSPGAGRFSGNTIYF. DNA for the CDR3: TGTGCCAGCTCACCAGGGGCCGGGCGGTTCTCTGGAAACACCATATATTTT.

This clone showed up just once. The CDR3 protein is CASSPFAGDEGYTF. In DNA form, the CDR3 reads TGTGCCAGCTCACCATTCGCAGGGGACGAAGGCTACACCTTC. The chain links TRBV18 to TRBJ1-2, with D perhaps TRBD1 (6 bases). Germline V gene data show CDR1 as KGHSH and CDR2 as LQKENI. This CDR3 region has 14 residues. Trimming took 2 bases from V and 8 from J, leaving 15 bases between them.

This chain joins TRBV10-3 and TRBJ2-6; 8 nucleotides align to TRBD2. CDR3 length: 20 residues. Per the germline V gene, CDR1 is ENHRY and CDR2 is SYGVKD. The junction had 13 bases not matched to a gene; V was cut back by 3 bases and J by 0 bases. This chain's CDR3 is CAISDITSGPRLSGANVLTF. DNA of the CDR3: TGTGCCATCAGTGACATCACTAGCGGTCCTCGCCTCTCTGGGGCCAACGTCCTGACTTTC.

The chain has TRBV4-3 and TRBJ1-3; TRBD1 might be the D (6 bases). This CDR3 spans 15 amino acids. Trimming stripped 3 bases from V and 0 bases from J, with 9 bases between. Germline V gives CDR1 LGHNA, CDR2 YSLEER. CDR3: CASSQGASSGNTIYF. The CDR3 coding sequence is TGCGCCAGCAGCCAGGGGGCAAGCTCTGGAAACACCATATATTTT.

V usage is TRBV27 and J usage is TRBJ1-2; 11 bases match TRBD1. J was trimmed by 8 bases and V by 5 bases; bases with no gene match: 13. The CDR3 totals 16 residues. Germline V gene lookup returns CDR1 MNHEY and CDR2 SMNVEV (reference sequence). CDR3 DNA sequence: TGTGCCAGCAGTCCGCCCCCGGACAGGGGGCAGAGGGGCTACACCTTC. It codes for CASSPPPDRGQRGYTF.

V gene TRBV2 combines with J gene TRBJ2-5; 9 bases line up with TRBD2. V was clipped by 2 bases and J by 2 bases; unmatched bases: 3. This CDR3 spans 15 amino acids. Germline lookup yields CDR1 SNHLY and CDR2 FYNNEI. The CDR3 DNA follows: TGTGCCAGCAGTGAAAGGGCGGGAGGGCAAGAGACCCAGTACTTC. Translation gives CASSERAGGQETQYF.

The genes are TRBV7-9 and TRBJ2-5; 9 bases align to TRBD2. Germline-derived CDR1 and CDR2 are SEHNR and FQNEAQ (reference sequence). The CDR3 extends over 15 amino acids. J lost 1 base, V lost 3 bases, and 3 bases had no gene match. CDR3 protein: CASSFAGGSQETQYF. The CDR3 DNA reads as TGTGCCAGCAGCTTTGCGGGAGGGTCCCAAGAGACCCAGTACTTC.

The chain links TRBV19 to TRBJ2-7; TRBD1 matches at 12 bases. Per the germline V gene, CDR1 is LNHDA and CDR2 is SQIVND (reference sequence). The ends lost 7 bases at V and 6 bases at J; junction bases unmatched: 10. This CDR3 is built from 15 residues. The CDR3 sequence is CASTGTGGAGGEQYF. The CDR3 DNA is TGTGCCAGTACCGGGACAGGGGGCGCTGGGGGCGAGCAGTACTTC.

The chain carries TRBV19 and TRBJ2-2; TRBD2 agrees at 14 bases. CDR3 length: 16 residues. The germline V gene has CDR1 LNHDA and CDR2 SQIVND (reference sequence). With V trimmed by 5 bases and J by 7 bases, 6 bases remained unmatched. CDR3 bases: TGTGCCAGTAGTGGCCCCGGGACTAGCGGGAGCGGGGAGCTGTTTTTT. Amino acid sequence: CASSGPGTSGSGELFF.